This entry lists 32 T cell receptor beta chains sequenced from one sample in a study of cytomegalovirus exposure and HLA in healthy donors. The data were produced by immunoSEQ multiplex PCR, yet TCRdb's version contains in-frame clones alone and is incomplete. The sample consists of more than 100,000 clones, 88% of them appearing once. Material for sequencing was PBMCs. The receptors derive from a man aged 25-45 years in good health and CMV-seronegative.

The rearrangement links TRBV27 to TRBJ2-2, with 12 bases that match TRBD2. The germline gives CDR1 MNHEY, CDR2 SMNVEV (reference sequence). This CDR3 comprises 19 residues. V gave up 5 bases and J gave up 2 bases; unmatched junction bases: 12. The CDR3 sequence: CASSPLAVTSGSNTGELFF. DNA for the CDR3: TGTGCCAGCAGTCCTCTAGCCGTGACTAGCGGGAGTAACACCGGGGAGCTGTTTTTT.

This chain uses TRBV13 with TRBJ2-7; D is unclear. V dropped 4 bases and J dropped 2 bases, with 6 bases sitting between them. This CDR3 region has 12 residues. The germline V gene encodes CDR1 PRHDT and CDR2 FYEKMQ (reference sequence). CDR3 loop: CASSSFPYEQYF. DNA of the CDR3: TGTGCCAGCAGCTCGTTCCCCTACGAGCAGTACTTC.

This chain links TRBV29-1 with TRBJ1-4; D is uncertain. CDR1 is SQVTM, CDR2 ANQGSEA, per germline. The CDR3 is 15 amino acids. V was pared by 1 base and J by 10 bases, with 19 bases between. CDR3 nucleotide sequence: TGCAGCGTTGAAGGAGAGCAACGGGGAGGAGGAAAACTGTTTTTT. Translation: CSVEGEQRGGGKLFF.

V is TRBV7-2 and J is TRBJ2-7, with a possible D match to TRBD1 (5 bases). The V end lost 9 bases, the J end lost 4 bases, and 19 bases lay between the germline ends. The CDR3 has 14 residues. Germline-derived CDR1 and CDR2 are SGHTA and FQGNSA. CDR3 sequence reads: CASRRQLKTYEQYF. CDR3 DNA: TGTGCCAGTCGACGACAGCTTAAGACATACGAGCAGTACTTC.

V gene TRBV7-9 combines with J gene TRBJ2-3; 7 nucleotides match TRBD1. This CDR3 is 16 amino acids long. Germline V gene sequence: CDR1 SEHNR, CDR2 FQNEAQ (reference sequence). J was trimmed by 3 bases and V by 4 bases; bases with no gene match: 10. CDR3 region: CASSSQGELVTDTQYF. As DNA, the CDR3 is TGTGCCAGCAGCTCTCAGGGGGAGTTGGTGACAGATACGCAGTATTTT.

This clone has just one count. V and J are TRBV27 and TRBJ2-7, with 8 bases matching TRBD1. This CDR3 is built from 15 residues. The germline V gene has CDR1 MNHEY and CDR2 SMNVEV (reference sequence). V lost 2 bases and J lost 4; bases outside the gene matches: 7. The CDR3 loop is CASSLPGQAFYEQYF. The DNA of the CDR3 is TGTGCCAGCAGTTTACCGGGACAGGCCTTTTACGAGCAGTACTTC.

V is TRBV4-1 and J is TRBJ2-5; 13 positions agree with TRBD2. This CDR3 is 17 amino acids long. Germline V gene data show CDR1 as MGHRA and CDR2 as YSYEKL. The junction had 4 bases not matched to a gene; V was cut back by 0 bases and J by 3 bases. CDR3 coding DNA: TGCGCCAGCAGCCAAGAAGGTGGGACTAGCGGGGAAGAGACCCAGTACTTC. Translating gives CASSQEGGTSGEETQYF.

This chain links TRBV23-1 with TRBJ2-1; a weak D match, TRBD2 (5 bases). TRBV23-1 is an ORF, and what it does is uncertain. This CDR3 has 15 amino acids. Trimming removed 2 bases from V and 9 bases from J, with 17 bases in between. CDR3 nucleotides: TGCGCCAGCAGTCAAGCGATCTTGGCCGAGGGTGAGCAGTTCTTC. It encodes CASSQAILAEGEQFF.

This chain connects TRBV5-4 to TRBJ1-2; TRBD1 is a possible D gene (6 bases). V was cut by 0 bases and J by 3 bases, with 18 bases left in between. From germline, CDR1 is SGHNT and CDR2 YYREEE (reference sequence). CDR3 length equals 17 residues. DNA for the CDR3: TGTGCCAGCAGCTTGGCGACTATTCGGGACACCTACTATGGCTACACCTTC. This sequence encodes CASSLATIRDTYYGYTF.

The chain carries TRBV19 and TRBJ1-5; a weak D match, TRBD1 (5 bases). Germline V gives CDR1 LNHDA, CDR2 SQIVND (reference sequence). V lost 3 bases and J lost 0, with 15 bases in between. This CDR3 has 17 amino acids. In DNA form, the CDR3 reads TGTGCCAGTAGTATTGATTGGCAGGGCGGTAGCAATCAGCCCCAGCATTTT. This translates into CASSIDWQGGSNQPQHF.

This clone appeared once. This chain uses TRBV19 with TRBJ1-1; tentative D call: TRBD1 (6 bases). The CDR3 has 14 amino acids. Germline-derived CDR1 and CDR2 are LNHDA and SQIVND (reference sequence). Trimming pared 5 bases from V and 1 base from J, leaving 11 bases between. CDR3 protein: CASSYGQQNTEAFF. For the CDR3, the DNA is TGTGCCAGTAGTTATGGACAGCAGAACACTGAAGCTTTCTTT.

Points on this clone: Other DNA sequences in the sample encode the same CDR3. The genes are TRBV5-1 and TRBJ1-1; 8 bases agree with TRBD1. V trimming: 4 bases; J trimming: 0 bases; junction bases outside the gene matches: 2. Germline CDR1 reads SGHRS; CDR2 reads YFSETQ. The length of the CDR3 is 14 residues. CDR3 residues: CASSPTGVNTEAFF. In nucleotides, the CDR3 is TGCGCCAGCAGCCCGACAGGGGTGAACACTGAAGCTTTCTTT.

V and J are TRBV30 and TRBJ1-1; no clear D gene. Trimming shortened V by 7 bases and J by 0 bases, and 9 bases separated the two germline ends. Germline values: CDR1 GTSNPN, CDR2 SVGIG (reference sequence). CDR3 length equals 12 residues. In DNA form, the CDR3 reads TGTGCCTACGGTGATCTGAACACTGAAGCTTTCTTT. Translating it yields CAYGDLNTEAFF.

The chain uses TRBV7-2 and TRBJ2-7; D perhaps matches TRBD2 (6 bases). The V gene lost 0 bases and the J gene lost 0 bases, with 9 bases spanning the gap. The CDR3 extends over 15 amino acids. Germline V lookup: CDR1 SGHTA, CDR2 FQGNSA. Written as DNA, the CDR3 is TGTGCCAGCAGCTTAGCTAGCGGAAGCTCCTACGAGCAGTACTTC. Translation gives CASSLASGSSYEQYF.

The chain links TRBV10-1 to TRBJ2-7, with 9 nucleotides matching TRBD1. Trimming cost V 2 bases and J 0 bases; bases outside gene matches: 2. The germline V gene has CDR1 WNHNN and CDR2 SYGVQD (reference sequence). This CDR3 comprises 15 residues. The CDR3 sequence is CASSEGTGPSYEQYF. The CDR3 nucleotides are TGCGCCAGCAGTGAGGGGACAGGGCCCTCCTACGAGCAGTACTTC.

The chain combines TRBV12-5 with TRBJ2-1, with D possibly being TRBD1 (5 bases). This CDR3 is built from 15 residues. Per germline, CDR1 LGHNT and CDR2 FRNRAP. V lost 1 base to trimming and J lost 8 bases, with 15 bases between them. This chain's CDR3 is CASGLDLVGVYEQFF. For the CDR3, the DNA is TGTGCTAGTGGTTTGGATTTAGTAGGGGTATATGAGCAGTTCTTC.

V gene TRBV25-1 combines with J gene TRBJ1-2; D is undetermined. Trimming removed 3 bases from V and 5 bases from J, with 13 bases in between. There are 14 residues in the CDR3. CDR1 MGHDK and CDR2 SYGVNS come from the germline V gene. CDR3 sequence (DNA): TGTGCCAGCAGTGAGATGGAGGATGGGTATGGCTACACCTTC. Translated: CASSEMEDGYGYTF.

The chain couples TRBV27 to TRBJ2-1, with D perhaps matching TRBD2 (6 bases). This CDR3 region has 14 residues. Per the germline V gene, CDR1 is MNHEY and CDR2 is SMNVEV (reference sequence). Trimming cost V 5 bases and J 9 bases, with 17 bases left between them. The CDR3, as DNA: TGTGCCAGCAGTCAACTAGCCTCCCTAGGTGAGCAGTTCTTC. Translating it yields CASSQLASLGEQFF.

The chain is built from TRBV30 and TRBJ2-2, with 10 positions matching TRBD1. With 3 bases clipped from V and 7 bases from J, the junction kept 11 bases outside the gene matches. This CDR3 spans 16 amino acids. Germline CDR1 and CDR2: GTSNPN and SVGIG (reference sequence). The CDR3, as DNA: TGTGCCTGGAGAAGGGCTGGGACAGGGGTTATCGGGGAGCTGTTTTTT. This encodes CAWRRAGTGVIGELFF. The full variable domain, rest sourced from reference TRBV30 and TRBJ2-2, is SQTIHQWPATLVQPVGSPLSLECTVEGTSNPNLYWYRQAAGRGLQLLFYSVGIGQISSEVPQNLSASRPQDRQFILSSKKLLLSDSGFYLCAWRRAGTGVIGELFFGEGSRLTVL.

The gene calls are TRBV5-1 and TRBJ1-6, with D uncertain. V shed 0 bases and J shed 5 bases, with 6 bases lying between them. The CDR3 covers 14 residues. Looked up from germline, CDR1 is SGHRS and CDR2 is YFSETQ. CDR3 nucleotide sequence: TGCGCCAGCAGCTTGGTTGGCAATAATTCACCCCTCCACTTT. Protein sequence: CASSLVGNNSPLHF.

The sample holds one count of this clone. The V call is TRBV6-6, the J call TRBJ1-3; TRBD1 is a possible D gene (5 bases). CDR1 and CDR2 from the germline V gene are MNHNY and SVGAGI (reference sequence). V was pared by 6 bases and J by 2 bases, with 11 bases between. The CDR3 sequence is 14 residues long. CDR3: CASSPTGAGNTIYF. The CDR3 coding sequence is TGTGCCAGCAGCCCTACAGGAGCTGGAAACACCATATATTTT.

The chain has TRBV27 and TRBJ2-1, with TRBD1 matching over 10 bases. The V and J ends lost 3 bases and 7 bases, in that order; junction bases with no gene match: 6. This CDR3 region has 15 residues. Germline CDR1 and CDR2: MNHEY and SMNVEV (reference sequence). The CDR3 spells CASSLSGTGVNEQFF. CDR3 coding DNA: TGTGCCAGCAGTTTGTCCGGGACAGGGGTAAATGAGCAGTTCTTC.

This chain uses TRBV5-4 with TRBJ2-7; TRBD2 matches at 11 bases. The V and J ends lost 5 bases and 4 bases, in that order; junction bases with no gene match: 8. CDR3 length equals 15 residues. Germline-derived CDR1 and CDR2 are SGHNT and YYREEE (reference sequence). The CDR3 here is CASSTYGLAGYEQYF. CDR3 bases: TGTGCCAGCAGTACCTACGGACTAGCGGGTTACGAGCAGTACTTC. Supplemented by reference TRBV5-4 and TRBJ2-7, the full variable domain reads ETGVTQSPTHLIKTRGQQVTLRCSSQSGHNTVSWYQQALGQGPQFIFQYYREEENGRGNFPPRFSGLQFPNYSSELNVNALELDDSALYLCASSTYGLAGYEQYFGPGTRLTVT.

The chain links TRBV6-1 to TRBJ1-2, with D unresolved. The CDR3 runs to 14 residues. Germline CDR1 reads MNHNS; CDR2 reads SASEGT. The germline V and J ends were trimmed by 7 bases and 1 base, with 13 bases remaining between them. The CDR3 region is CASKITNVNYGYTF. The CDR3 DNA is TGTGCCAGCAAGATTACAAACGTTAACTATGGCTACACCTTC.

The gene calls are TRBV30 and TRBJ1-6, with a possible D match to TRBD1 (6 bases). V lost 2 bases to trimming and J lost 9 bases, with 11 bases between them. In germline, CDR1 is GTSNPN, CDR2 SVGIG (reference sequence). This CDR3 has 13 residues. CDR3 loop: CAWSRQEISPLHF. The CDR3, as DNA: TGTGCCTGGAGTCGACAGGAGATTTCACCCCTCCACTTT.

CDR3 nucleotide sequence: TGTGCCAGCGTCAGCGGGAGCCCCTACGAGCAGTACTTC. Protein sequence: CASVSGSPYEQYF. The rearrangement uses TRBV6-5 and TRBJ2-7, with 8 bases lining up with TRBD2. V gave up 8 bases and J gave up 2 bases; unmatched junction bases: 5. Germline lookup yields CDR1 MNHEY and CDR2 SVGAGI. This CDR3 contains 13 residues.

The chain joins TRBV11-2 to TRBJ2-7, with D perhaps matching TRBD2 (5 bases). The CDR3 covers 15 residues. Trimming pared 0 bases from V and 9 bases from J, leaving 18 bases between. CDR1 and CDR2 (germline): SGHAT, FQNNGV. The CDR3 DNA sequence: TGTGCCAGCAGCTTAGAAGCGGAACCCCCCTGGGTGCAGTACTTC. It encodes CASSLEAEPPWVQYF.

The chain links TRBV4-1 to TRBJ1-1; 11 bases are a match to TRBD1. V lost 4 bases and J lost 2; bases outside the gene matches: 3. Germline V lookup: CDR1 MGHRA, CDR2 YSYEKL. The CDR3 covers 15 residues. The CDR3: CASSPWTGGNTEAFF. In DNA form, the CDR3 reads TGCGCCAGCAGCCCTTGGACAGGGGGCAACACTGAAGCTTTCTTT.

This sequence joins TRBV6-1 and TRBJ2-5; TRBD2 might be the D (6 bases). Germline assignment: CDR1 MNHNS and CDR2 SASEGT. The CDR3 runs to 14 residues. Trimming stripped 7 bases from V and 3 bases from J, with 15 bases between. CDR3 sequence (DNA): TGTGCCAGCACCCCGGCGGGAACGGAAGAGACCCAGTACTTC. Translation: CASTPAGTEETQYF.

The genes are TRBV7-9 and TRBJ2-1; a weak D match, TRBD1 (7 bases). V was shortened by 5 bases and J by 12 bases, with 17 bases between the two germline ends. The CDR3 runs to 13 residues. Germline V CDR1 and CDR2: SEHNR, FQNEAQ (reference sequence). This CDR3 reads CASSTAGQYGQFF. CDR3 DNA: TGTGCCAGCAGCACGGCGGGACAGTATGGGCAGTTCTTC.

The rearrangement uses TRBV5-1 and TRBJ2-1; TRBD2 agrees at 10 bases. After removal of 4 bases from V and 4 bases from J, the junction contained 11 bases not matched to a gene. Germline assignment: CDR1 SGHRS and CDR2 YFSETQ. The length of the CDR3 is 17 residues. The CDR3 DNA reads TGCGCCAGCAGCATCCTAGCGGGAGAAGGGTTTTACAATGAGCAGTTCTTC. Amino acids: CASSILAGEGFYNEQFF. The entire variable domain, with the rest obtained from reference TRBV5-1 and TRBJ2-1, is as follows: KAGVTQTPRYLIKTRGQQVTLSCSPISGHRSVSWYQQTPGQGLQFLFEYFSETQRNKGNFPGRFSGRQFSNSRSEMNVSTLELGDSALYLCASSILAGEGFYNEQFFGPGTRLTVL.

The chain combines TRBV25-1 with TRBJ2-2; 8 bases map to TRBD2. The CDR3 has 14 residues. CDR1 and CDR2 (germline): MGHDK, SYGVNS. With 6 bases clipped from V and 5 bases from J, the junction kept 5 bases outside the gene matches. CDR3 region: CASRRSGSTGELFF. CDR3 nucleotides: TGTGCCAGCAGAAGAAGCGGGAGTACCGGGGAGCTGTTTTTT.